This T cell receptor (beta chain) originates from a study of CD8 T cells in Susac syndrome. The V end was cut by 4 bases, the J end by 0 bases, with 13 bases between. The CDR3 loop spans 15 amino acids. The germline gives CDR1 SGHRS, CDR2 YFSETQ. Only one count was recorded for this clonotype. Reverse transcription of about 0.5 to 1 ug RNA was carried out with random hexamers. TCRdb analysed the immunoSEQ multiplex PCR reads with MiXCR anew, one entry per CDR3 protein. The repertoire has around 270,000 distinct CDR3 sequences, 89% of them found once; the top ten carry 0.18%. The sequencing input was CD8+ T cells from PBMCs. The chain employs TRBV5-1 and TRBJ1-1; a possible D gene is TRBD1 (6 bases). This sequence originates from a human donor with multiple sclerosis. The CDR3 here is CASSPGQLMNTEAFF. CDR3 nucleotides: TGCGCCAGCAGCCCTGGACAGCTTATGAACACTGAAGCTTTCTTT.